This T cell receptor (beta chain) was found in a study of blood T cells in healthy people across ages. General study results and limits: Researchers report that TCR beta diversity correlated strongly with naive T cell percentage.

Turning to this clonotype: Its target is not known.

It was with a sample-barcoded 5' primer and a J-beta primer mix that a second PCR of roughly 7 to 12 cycles was run. TCRdb passed the 5' RACE reads through MiXCR, listing each CDR3 protein once. Among over 1,500,000 distinct CDR3 sequences, about 49% were seen once, and the ten largest hold more than 2%. With V trimmed by 5 bases and J by 11 bases, 15 bases remained unmatched. The CDR3 is 15 residues long. Germline lookup yields CDR1 SEHNR and CDR2 FQNEAQ (reference sequence). Sequencing input: blood. The TCR was taken from a woman aged 40 to 55 in good health. The chain has TRBV7-9 and TRBJ2-5; TRBD1 aligns across 9 bases. CDR3 residues: CASSLPGQGDNEQYF. CDR3 bases: TGTGCCAGCAGCCTACCGGGACAGGGTGACAATGAGCAGTACTTC.